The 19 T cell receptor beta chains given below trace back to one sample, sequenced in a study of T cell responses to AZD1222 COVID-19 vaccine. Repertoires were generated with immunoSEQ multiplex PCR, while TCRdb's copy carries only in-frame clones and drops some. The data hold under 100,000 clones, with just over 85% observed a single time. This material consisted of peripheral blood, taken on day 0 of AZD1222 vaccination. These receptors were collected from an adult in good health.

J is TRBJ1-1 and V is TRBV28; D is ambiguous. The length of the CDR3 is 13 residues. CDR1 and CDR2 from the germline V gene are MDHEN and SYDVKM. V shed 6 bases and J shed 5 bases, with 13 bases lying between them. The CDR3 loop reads CASSTQVVTEAFF. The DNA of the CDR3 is TGTGCCAGCAGCACCCAAGTCGTAACTGAAGCTTTCTTT.

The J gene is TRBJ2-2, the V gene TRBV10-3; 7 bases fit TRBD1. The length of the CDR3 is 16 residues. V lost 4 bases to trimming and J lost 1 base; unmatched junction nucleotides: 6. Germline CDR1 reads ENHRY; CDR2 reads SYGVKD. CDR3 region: CAISATGTENTGELFF. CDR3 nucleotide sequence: TGTGCCATCAGTGCTACCGGGACAGAGAACACCGGGGAGCTGTTTTTT.

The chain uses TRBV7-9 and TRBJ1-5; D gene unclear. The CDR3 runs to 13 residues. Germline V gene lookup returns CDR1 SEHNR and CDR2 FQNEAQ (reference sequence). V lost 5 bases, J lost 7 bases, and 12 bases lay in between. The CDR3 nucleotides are TGTGCCAGCAGCCCCGGTCTAAAACAGCCCCAGCATTTT. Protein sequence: CASSPGLKQPQHF. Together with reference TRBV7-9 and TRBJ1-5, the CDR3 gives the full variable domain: DTGVSQNPRHKITKRGQNVTFRCDPISEHNRLYWYRQTLGQGPEFLTYFQNEAQLEKSRLLSDRFSAERPKGSFSTLEIQRTEQGDSAMYLCASSPGLKQPQHFGDGTRLSIL.

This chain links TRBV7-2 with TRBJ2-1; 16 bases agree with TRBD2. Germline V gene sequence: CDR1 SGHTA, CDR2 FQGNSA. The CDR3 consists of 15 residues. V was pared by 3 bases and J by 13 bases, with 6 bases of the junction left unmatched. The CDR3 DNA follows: TGTGCCAGCAGCTTTACGGGACTAGCGGGAGGGAATCAGTTCTTC. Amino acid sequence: CASSFTGLAGGNQFF.

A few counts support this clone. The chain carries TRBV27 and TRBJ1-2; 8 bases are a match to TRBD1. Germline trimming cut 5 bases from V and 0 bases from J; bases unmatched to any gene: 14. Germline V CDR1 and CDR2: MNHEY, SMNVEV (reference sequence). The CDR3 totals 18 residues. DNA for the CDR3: TGTGCCAGCAGTCGAAGGCTTAACACAGGGGGGGCTAACTATGGCTACACCTTC. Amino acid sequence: CASSRRLNTGGANYGYTF.

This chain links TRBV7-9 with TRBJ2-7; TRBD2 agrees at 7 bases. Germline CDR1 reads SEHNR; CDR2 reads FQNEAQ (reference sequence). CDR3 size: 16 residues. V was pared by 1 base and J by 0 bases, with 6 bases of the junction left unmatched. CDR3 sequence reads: CASSLVSAGASYEQYF. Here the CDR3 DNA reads TGTGCCAGCAGCTTAGTATCGGCGGGAGCCTCCTACGAGCAGTACTTC.

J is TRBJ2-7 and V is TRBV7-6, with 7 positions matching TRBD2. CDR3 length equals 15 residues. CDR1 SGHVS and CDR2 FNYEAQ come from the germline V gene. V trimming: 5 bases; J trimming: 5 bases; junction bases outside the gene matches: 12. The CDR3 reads CASSPQVAGPHEQYF. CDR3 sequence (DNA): TGTGCCAGCAGCCCTCAGGTAGCGGGTCCCCACGAGCAGTACTTC. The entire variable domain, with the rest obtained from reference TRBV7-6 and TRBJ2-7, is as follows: GAGVSQSPRYKVTKRGQDVALRCDPISGHVSLYWYRQALGQGPEFLTYFNYEAQQDKSGLPNDRFSAERPEGSISTLTIQRTEQRDSAMYRCASSPQVAGPHEQYFGPGTRLTVT.

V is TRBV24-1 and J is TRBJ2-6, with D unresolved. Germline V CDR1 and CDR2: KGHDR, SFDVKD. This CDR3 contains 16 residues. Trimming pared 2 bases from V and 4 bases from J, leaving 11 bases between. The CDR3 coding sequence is TGTGCCACCAGTGATTCGAACCTTCTGGGGGCCAACGTCCTGACTTTC. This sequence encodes CATSDSNLLGANVLTF.

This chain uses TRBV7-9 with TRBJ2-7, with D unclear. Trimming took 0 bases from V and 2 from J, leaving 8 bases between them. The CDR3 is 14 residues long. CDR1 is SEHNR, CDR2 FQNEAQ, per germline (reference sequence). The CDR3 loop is CASSLALDPYEQYF. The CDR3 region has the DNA TGTGCCAGCAGCTTAGCGCTGGACCCCTACGAGCAGTACTTC.

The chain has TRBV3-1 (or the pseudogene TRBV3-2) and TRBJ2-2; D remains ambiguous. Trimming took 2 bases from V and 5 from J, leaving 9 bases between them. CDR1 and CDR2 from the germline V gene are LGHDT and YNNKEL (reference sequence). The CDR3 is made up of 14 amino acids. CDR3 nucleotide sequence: TGTGCCAGCAGCCAAAGACCAAAGACCGGGGAGCTGTTTTTT. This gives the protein CASSQRPKTGELFF.

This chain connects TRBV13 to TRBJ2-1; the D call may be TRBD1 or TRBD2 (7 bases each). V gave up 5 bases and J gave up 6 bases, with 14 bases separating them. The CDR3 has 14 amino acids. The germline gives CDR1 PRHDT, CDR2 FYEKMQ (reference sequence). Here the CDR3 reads CASSQGGTLNEQFF. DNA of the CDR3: TGTGCCAGCAGCCAGGGGGGGACCCTCAATGAGCAGTTCTTC.

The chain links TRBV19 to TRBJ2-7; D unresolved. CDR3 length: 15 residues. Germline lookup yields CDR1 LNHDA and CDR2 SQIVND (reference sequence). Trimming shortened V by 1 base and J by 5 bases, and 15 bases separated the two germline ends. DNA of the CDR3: TGTGCCAGTAGTATAGCATTAGAGCGATCCCACGAGCAGTACTTC. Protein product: CASSIALERSHEQYF.

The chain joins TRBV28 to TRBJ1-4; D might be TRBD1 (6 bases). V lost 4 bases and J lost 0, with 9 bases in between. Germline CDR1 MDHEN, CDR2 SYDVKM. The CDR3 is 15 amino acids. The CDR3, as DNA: TGTGCCAGCAGTTCCCACAGGGCAACTAATGAAAAACTGTTTTTT. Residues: CASSSHRATNEKLFF.

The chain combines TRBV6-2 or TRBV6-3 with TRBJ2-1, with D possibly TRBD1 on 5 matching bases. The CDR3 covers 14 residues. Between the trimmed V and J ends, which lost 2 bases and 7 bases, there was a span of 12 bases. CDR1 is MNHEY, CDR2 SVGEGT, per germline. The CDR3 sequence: CASSYMGRANEQFF. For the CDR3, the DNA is TGTGCCAGCAGTTACATGGGGCGTGCGAATGAGCAGTTCTTC.

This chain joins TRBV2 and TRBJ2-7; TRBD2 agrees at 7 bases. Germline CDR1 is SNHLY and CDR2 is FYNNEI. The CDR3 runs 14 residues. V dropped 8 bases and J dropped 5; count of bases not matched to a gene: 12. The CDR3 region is CASHQREGGHEQYF. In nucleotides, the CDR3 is TGTGCCAGCCACCAAAGGGAGGGAGGCCACGAGCAGTACTTC.

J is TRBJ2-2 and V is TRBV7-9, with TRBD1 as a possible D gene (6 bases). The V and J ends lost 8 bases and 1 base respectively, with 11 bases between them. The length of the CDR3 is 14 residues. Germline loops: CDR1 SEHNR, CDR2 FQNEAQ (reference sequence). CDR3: CASHGQLNTGELFF. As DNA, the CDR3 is TGTGCCAGCCACGGACAGTTGAACACCGGGGAGCTGTTTTTT. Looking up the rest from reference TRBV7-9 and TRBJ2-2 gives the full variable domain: DTGVSQNPRHKITKRGQNVTFRCDPISEHNRLYWYRQTLGQGPEFLTYFQNEAQLEKSRLLSDRFSAERPKGSFSTLEIQRTEQGDSAMYLCASHGQLNTGELFFGEGSRLTVL.

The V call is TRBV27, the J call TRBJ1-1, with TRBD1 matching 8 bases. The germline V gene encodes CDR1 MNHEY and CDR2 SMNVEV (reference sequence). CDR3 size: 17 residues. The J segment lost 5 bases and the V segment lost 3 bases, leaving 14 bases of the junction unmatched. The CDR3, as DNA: TGTGCCAGCAGTTTTATCCGACAGGGGATTGGGAAAACTGAAGCTTTCTTT. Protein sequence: CASSFIRQGIGKTEAFF.

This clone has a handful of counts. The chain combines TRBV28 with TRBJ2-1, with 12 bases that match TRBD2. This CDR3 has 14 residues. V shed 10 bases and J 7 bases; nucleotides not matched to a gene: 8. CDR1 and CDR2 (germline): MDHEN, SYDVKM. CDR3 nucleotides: TGTGCCACACGACTAGCGGGAGTGACAAATGAGCAGTTCTTC. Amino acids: CATRLAGVTNEQFF.

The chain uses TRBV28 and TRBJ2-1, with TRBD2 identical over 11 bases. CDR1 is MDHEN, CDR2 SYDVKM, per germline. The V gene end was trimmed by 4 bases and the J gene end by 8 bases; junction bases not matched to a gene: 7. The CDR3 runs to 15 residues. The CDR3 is CASSSVAGGLHEQFF. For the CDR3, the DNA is TGTGCCAGCAGTTCCGTAGCGGGAGGGCTCCATGAGCAGTTCTTC. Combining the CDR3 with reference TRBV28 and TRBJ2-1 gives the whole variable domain DVKVTQSSRYLVKRTGEKVFLECVQDMDHENMFWYRQDPGLGLRLIYFSYDVKMKEKGDIPEGYSVSREKKERFSLILESASTNQTSMYLCASSSVAGGLHEQFFGPGTRLTVL.